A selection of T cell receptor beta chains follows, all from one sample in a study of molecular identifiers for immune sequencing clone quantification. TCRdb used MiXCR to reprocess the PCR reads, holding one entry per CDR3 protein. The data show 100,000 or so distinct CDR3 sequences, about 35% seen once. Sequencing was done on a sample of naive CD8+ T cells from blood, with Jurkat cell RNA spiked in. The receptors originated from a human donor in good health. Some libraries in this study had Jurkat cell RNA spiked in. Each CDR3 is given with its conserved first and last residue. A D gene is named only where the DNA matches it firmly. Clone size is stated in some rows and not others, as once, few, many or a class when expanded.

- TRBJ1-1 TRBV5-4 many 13 CASSITPNTEAFF TGTGCCAGCAGCATAACACCGAACACTGAAGCTTTCTTT
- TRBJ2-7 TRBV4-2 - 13 CASSQGGQDEQNF TGTGCCAGCAGCCAGGGCGGGCAGGACGAGCAGAACTTC
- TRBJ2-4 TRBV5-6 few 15 CASSHLLVDLDIQYF TGTGCCAGCAGTCACTTATTGGTAGACCTGGACATTCAGTACTTC
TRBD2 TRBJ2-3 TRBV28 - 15 CASSIQVAGADTQYF TGTGCCAGCAGTATTCAAGTAGCGGGAGCAGATACGCAGTATTTT
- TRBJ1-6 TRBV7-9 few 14 CASSFGDPNSPLHF TGTGCCAGCAGCTTTGGGGACCCCAATTCACCCCTCCACTTT
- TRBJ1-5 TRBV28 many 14 CASILGGGNQPQHF TGTGCCAGTATTCTAGGAGGTGGCAATCAGCCCCAGCATTTT
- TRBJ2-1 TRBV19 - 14 CASSIYFRGGEQFF TGTGCCAGTAGTATTTACTTCAGGGGTGGTGAGCAGTTCTTC
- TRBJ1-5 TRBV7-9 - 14 CASSFSGFFQPQHF TGTGCCAGCAGCTTCTCCGGATTTTTTCAGCCCCAGCATTTT
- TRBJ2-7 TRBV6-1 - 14 CASRNRVKDYEQYF TGTGCCAGCAGGAACAGGGTAAAAGACTACGAGCAGTACTTC
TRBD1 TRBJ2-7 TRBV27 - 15 CASSPPTGAPYEQYF TGTGCCAGCAGTCCACCCACAGGGGCCCCCTACGAGCAGTACTTC
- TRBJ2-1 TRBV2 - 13 CASSEEPYNEQFF TGTGCCAGCAGTGAAGAGCCATACAATGAGCAGTTCTTC
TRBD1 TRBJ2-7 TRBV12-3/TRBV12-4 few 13 CASTPGTVYEQYF TGTGCCAGCACCCCAGGGACAGTCTACGAGCAGTACTTC